Below are 10 T cell receptor beta chains sequenced from a single sample in a study of cytomegalovirus exposure and HLA in healthy donors. PCR employed 60 Vbeta and 13 Jbeta primers. The repertoire was sequenced with immunoSEQ multiplex PCR; TCRdb's copy has only in-frame clones and lacks some. This sample has over 95,000 clones, with around 77% found just once. Material: PBMCs. These receptor sequences come from a young woman in good health and CMV-seropositive.

The rearrangement uses TRBV13 and TRBJ2-7; 8 bases line up with TRBD2. CDR3 length: 15 amino acids. The trim removed 0 bases at V and 7 bases at J, leaving 8 bases unmatched. The germline gives CDR1 PRHDT, CDR2 FYEKMQ (reference sequence). CDR3 coding DNA: TGTGCCAGCAGCTTAGGCCGGGAGGGTACGGGAGAGCAGTACTTC. It encodes CASSLGREGTGEQYF.

The rearrangement links TRBV27 to TRBJ1-2; D is unresolved. Germline-derived CDR1 and CDR2 are MNHEY and SMNVEV (reference sequence). The ends were cut back, 0 bases at V and 2 bases at J, with 10 bases in the middle. The CDR3 covers 15 residues. The CDR3 here is CASSLSSGGNYGYTF. The CDR3 DNA reads TGTGCCAGCAGTTTATCCTCCGGCGGAAACTATGGCTACACCTTC.

This clone was recorded only once. The chain joins TRBV28 to TRBJ1-2; no firm D call. CDR1 is MDHEN and CDR2 is SYDVKM in the germline V gene. The CDR3 sequence is 13 residues long. The CDR3 DNA reads as TGTGCTCTACGCCCGGACTCTAACTATGGCTACACCTTC. Protein: CALRPDSNYGYTF.

The rearrangement joins TRBV9 to TRBJ1-1, with D uncertain. The germline gives CDR1 SGDLS, CDR2 YYNGEE. This CDR3 spans 14 amino acids. Trimming removed 3 bases at V and 4 bases at J, with 13 bases between. CDR3 sequence reads: CASSETPGGTEAFF. CDR3 DNA sequence: TGTGCCAGCAGCGAAACCCCAGGAGGCACTGAAGCTTTCTTT. Full variable domain (remainder filled in from reference TRBV9 and TRBJ1-1): DSGVTQTPKHLITATGQRVTLRCSPRSGDLSVYWYQQSLDQGLQFLIQYYNGEERAKGNILERFSAQQFPDLHSELNLSSLELGDSALYFCASSETPGGTEAFFGQGTRLTVV.

The V and J genes are TRBV30 and TRBJ2-3; 7 bases match TRBD1. This CDR3 region has 17 residues. The trim removed 0 bases at V and 0 bases at J, leaving 9 bases unmatched. Germline assignment: CDR1 GTSNPN and CDR2 SVGIG (reference sequence). CDR3 amino acids: CAWSVSEGALSTDTQYF. CDR3 sequence (DNA): TGTGCCTGGAGTGTAAGTGAGGGGGCCCTAAGCACAGATACGCAGTATTTT.

The V and J genes are TRBV6-5 and TRBJ2-2, with 7 bases matching TRBD2. The V segment lost 4 bases and the J segment 7 bases; nucleotides outside the gene matches: 6. The CDR3 sequence is 14 residues long. Germline V CDR1 and CDR2: MNHEY, SVGAGI. This chain's CDR3 is CASSWGTTGGELFF. For the CDR3, the DNA is TGTGCCAGCAGTTGGGGGACTACCGGCGGGGAGCTGTTTTTT.

The chain couples TRBV7-9 to TRBJ1-6, with 7 nucleotides matching TRBD1. The CDR3 is 14 amino acids. The germline CDR1 and CDR2 sequences are SEHNR and FQNEAQ (reference sequence). V shed 5 bases and J 5 bases; nucleotides not matched to a gene: 3. The CDR3 is CASSPGQNNSPLHF. CDR3 bases: TGTGCCAGCAGCCCGGGACAGAATAATTCACCCCTCCACTTT.

This rearrangement joins TRBV15 to TRBJ2-1; TRBD2 matches 8 bases. Trimming cost V 5 bases and J 3 bases; bases outside gene matches: 6. CDR1 is LNHNV and CDR2 is YYDKDF in the germline V gene (reference sequence). CDR3 size: 15 residues. This chain's CDR3 is CATSPSSGDYNEQFF. The DNA for the CDR3 is TGTGCCACCAGCCCCAGTAGCGGGGACTACAATGAGCAGTTCTTC.

The gene calls are TRBV7-6 and TRBJ2-5, with no clear D. Per germline, CDR1 SGHVS and CDR2 FNYEAQ. The V gene lost 1 base and the J gene lost 11 bases, with 20 bases spanning the gap. This CDR3 contains 15 residues. The CDR3 DNA reads TGTGCCAGCAGCTTAGAGGCGGCGGTAGGATACGGGCAGTACTTC. It translates to CASSLEAAVGYGQYF.

This clone was observed a handful of times. This chain connects TRBV5-1 to TRBJ1-4; D is undetermined. The CDR3 spans 12 residues. Deletions cut 5 bases from V and 8 bases from J, with 10 bases between. Per germline, CDR1 SGHRS and CDR2 YFSETQ. As DNA, the CDR3 is TGCGCCAGCAGGGCAGAAACAGAAAAACTGTTTTTT. Residues: CASRAETEKLFF.